This TCR beta chain comes out of a study of PD-1 blockade in classical Hodgkin lymphoma. Across the study: It was nivolumab at 3 mg/kg, given intravenously every 2 weeks, that patients received. Study-level points and caveats: TCR diversity rose significantly by C4D1 in CD4+ but not CD8+ cells. Those starting nivolumab under 1 year post-ASCT were excluded.

Produced via immunoSEQ multiplex PCR; TCRdb's table is partial and in-frame only. The sample records about 21,000 clones, 68% being singletons. This clone was found a few times. Antigen unknown. There was relapse after autologous stem cell transplantation in every patient, and there was variation in brentuximab vedotin exposure. The germline CDR1 and CDR2 sequences are MNHNS and SASEGT. Unmatched junction bases numbered 9, after V lost 1 base and J lost 7 bases. The CDR3 totals 17 residues. This chain links TRBV6-1 with TRBJ2-1, with 11 bases identical to TRBD2. This TCR came from a human donor with classical Hodgkin lymphoma. Source: peripheral blood mononuclear cells (PBMCs), taken at baseline. The CDR3, as DNA: TGTGCCAGCAGTGAAGTCAGTAGCGGGAGGGCCCGGAATGAGCAGTTCTTC. This translates into CASSEVSSGRARNEQFF.